This entry lists 26 T cell receptor beta chains sequenced from one sample in a study of blood T cells in healthy people across ages. PCR was performed a second time for about 7 to 11 cycles using a sample-barcoded 5' primer and a J-beta primer mix. A single record per CDR3 protein comes from TCRdb applying MiXCR to the 5' RACE reads. Of some 1,800,000 distinct CDR3 sequences in the sample, around 40% were seen once. The sample was blood. These TCRs come from a human donor in good health.

The chain is built from TRBV20-1 and TRBJ2-1; 8 bases fit TRBD2. Germline trimming cut 4 bases from V and 0 bases from J; bases unmatched to any gene: 8. The CDR3 is 16 residues long. Germline V gene lookup returns CDR1 DFQATT and CDR2 SNEGSKA (reference sequence). The CDR3 sequence is CSANSGERPSYNEQFF. CDR3 in DNA: TGCAGTGCTAATAGCGGGGAGCGCCCCTCCTACAATGAGCAGTTCTTC.

This clonotype has a handful of counts. This chain connects TRBV10-3 to TRBJ1-2; perhaps TRBD1 as D (6 bases). This CDR3 region has 11 residues. Trimming pared 11 bases from V and 10 bases from J, leaving 17 bases between. The germline V gene has CDR1 ENHRY and CDR2 SYGVKD. The chain's CDR3 is CAVQGFSDYTF. The CDR3 nucleotides are TGTGCCGTCCAGGGGTTTTCGGACTACACCTTC.

This clonotype was seen a handful of times. The chain's CDR3 is CASSYEGMVWHF. CDR3 bases: TGTGCCAGCAGTTACGAAGGGATGGTTTGGCATTTT. J is TRBJ1-5 and V is TRBV6-2 or TRBV6-3; D remains ambiguous. The length of the CDR3 is 12 residues. V lost 2 bases and J 15 bases, leaving 14 bases between the germline ends. Germline CDR1 is MNHEY and CDR2 is SVGEGT.

The chain joins TRBV7-9 to TRBJ2-5; TRBD1 matches 11 bases. Germline CDR1 is SEHNR and CDR2 is FQNEAQ (reference sequence). This CDR3 spans 18 amino acids. Trimming cost V 7 bases and J 4 bases; bases outside gene matches: 17. The CDR3 DNA sequence: TGTGCCAGCAACCTGGTGTCCAAGGACAGGGGGCTCCGAGAGACCCAGTACTTC. This sequence encodes CASNLVSKDRGLRETQYF.

This sequence joins TRBV7-8 and TRBJ2-7, with D tentatively TRBD1 (6 bases). Trimming removed 5 bases from V and 3 bases from J, with 14 bases in between. The CDR3 runs 14 residues. The germline V gene has CDR1 SGHVS and CDR2 FQNEAQ. The CDR3 loop reads CASSPQGPDYEQYF. The CDR3 nucleotides are TGTGCCAGCAGCCCCCAGGGGCCTGACTACGAGCAGTACTTC.

Only a few counts were recorded for this clonotype. V gene TRBV24-1 combines with J gene TRBJ2-2; 10 bases are a match to TRBD1. From germline, CDR1 is KGHDR and CDR2 SFDVKD. Trimming cost V 1 base and J 4 bases; bases outside gene matches: 8. The CDR3 loop spans 18 amino acids. CDR3 DNA sequence: TGTGCCACCAGTGATTTTGGACAGGGGGGGTCGGTCACCGGGGAGCTGTTTTTT. It yields the protein CATSDFGQGGSVTGELFF.

The genes are TRBV7-3 and TRBJ2-4, with D uncertain. The J call is uncertain, as TRBJ2-7 better fits the DNA end. The CDR3 has 14 residues. The germline gives CDR1 SGHTA, CDR2 FQGTGA. In nucleotides, the CDR3 is TGTGCCAGCAGCCCGGCGGCACGCCCCTACGAGCAGTACTTC. Its protein product is CASSPAARPYEQYF.

This clonotype was counted only a few times. The chain carries TRBV30 and TRBJ1-1; tentatively, D is TRBD1 (5 bases). Germline-derived CDR1 and CDR2 are GTSNPN and SVGIG (reference sequence). The CDR3 length is 15 residues. The CDR3 loop reads CEGRVSLKANTEAFF. The CDR3 bases are TGTGAGGGGAGGGTAAGTTTGAAAGCGAACACTGAAGCTTTCTTT. Together with reference TRBV30 and TRBJ1-1, the CDR3 gives the full variable domain: SQTIHQWPATLVQPVGSPLSLECTVEGTSNPNLYWYRQAAGRGLQLLFYSVGIGQISSEVPQNLSASRPQDRQFILSSKKLLLSDSGFYLCEGRVSLKANTEAFFGQGTRLTVV.

This clonotype came up a few times. The V gene is TRBV5-6, the J gene TRBJ1-2, with a weak D call TRBD1 (5 bases). The germline V gene has CDR1 SGHDT and CDR2 YYEEEE. The CDR3 totals 13 residues. The V and J ends lost 5 bases and 4 bases respectively, with 12 bases between them. In DNA form, the CDR3 reads TGTGCCAGCAGTTCTCCAGGGTCCTATGGCTACACCTTC. It yields the protein CASSSPGSYGYTF. Full variable domain (rest looked up from reference TRBV5-6 and TRBJ1-2): DAGVTQSPTHLIKTRGQQVTLRCSPKSGHDTVSWYQQALGQGPQFIFQYYEEEERQRGNFPDRFSGHQFPNYSSELNVNALLLGDSALYLCASSSPGSYGYTFGSGTRLTVV.

The gene calls are TRBV5-6 and TRBJ1-1; unclear D gene. The germline gives CDR1 SGHDT, CDR2 YYEEEE. V was cut by 0 bases and J by 0 bases, with 9 bases left in between. The CDR3 is 15 residues long. CDR3 amino acids: CASSLASGLNTEAFF. In nucleotides, the CDR3 is TGTGCCAGCAGCTTGGCGAGTGGGTTGAACACTGAAGCTTTCTTT. Full variable domain (outside the CDR3, taken from reference TRBV5-6 and TRBJ1-1): DAGVTQSPTHLIKTRGQQVTLRCSPKSGHDTVSWYQQALGQGPQFIFQYYEEEERQRGNFPDRFSGHQFPNYSSELNVNALLLGDSALYLCASSLASGLNTEAFFGQGTRLTVV.

V gene TRBV5-1 combines with J gene TRBJ1-3, with D unclear. The V gene lost 0 bases and the J gene lost 0 bases, with 7 bases spanning the gap. CDR1 and CDR2 from the germline V gene are SGHRS and YFSETQ. This CDR3 contains 15 residues. CDR3 sequence reads: CASSLGETSGNTIYF. The CDR3 DNA follows: TGCGCCAGCAGCTTGGGGGAGACCTCTGGAAACACCATATATTTT.

The chain recombines TRBV20-1 with TRBJ2-3, with TRBD2 matching 9 bases. Germline CDR1 and CDR2: DFQATT and SNEGSKA (reference sequence). The CDR3 length is 14 residues. V was pared by 1 base and J by 7 bases, with 6 bases of the junction left unmatched. CDR3 loop: CSARVRAGGYTQYF. The CDR3, as DNA: TGCAGTGCTAGAGTACGAGCGGGGGGCTATACGCAGTATTTT.

This clonotype was observed at least ten times. The chain joins TRBV4-3 to TRBJ1-2, with 7 bases fitting TRBD1. This CDR3 region has 15 residues. CDR1 is LGHNA, CDR2 YSLEER, per germline. The trim removed 4 bases at V and 6 bases at J, leaving 11 bases unmatched. The CDR3, as DNA: TGCGCCAGCAGCCTCAGGGGGGGCTCTTTGAATGGCTACACCTTC. Translation: CASSLRGGSLNGYTF.

The CDR3 spells CASSAGTGGTYEQYF. The CDR3 DNA reads TGTGCCAGCAGCGCAGGGACAGGGGGCACCTACGAGCAGTACTTC. The genes are TRBV5-5 and TRBJ2-5; 12 bases are shared with TRBD1. The closer fit of TRBJ2-7 to the DNA end suggests the J call may be wrong. CDR1 SGHKS and CDR2 YYEKEE come from the germline V gene (reference sequence). This CDR3 region has 15 residues.

This clonotype came up a few times. The chain joins TRBV5-1 to TRBJ2-7, with D perhaps given as TRBD1 or TRBD2 (5 bases each). Germline CDR1 and CDR2: SGHRS and YFSETQ. The germline V and J ends were trimmed by 0 bases and 0 bases, with 22 bases remaining between them. CDR3 size: 19 residues. Here the CDR3 DNA reads TGCGCCAGCAGCTTGGGAAGATTATCGGGGTACAGGTTCTCCTACGAGCAGTACTTC. Translated, it gives CASSLGRLSGYRFSYEQYF.

The chain employs TRBV2 and TRBJ2-1; 8 nucleotides match TRBD1. The DNA matches TRBJ2-7 better at its end, which makes the J call doubtful. The CDR3 has 14 amino acids. Per germline, CDR1 SNHLY and CDR2 FYNNEI. The CDR3 protein is CASSALGQEDEQYF. CDR3 nucleotide sequence: TGTGCCAGCAGCGCCCTGGGACAGGAGGACGAGCAGTACTTC.

This clonotype was counted between two and nine times. J is TRBJ1-4 and V is TRBV20-1; D might be TRBD1 (6 bases). Between the trimmed V and J ends, which lost 6 bases and 7 bases, there was a span of 18 bases. The CDR3 spans 14 residues. Looked up from germline, CDR1 is DFQATT and CDR2 is SNEGSKA (reference sequence). CDR3 sequence (DNA): TGCAGTGCCAAAGTGGGGGCCTGGACTGAAAAACTGTTTTTT. The encoded protein is CSAKVGAWTEKLFF.

This clonotype turned up a few times. The chain links TRBV12-3 or TRBV12-4 to TRBJ2-4, with 7 nucleotides matching TRBD1. V lost 6 bases to trimming and J lost 11 bases; unmatched junction nucleotides: 13. CDR3 size: 14 residues. This chain's CDR3 is CASSPTGRETVQYF. The CDR3 DNA reads as TGTGCCAGCAGCCCGACAGGGAGAGAGACCGTTCAGTACTTC.

In its sample, this clonotype was seen a few times. The V gene is TRBV29-1, the J gene TRBJ2-7; D is perhaps TRBD2 (6 bases). V shed 4 bases and J shed 6 bases, with 22 bases lying between them. This CDR3 has 15 residues. The germline CDR1 and CDR2 sequences are SQVTM and ANQGSEA. CDR3 amino acids: CSVAIRRVSITEQYF. CDR3 nucleotide sequence: TGCAGCGTTGCCATCAGGAGGGTCTCCATTACCGAGCAGTACTTC.

Only a few counts were recorded for this clonotype. The rearrangement uses TRBV29-1 and TRBJ1-2, with unresolved D. The V end was cut by 7 bases, the J end by 0 bases, with 12 bases between. Germline V gene lookup returns CDR1 SQVTM and CDR2 ANQGSEA. The CDR3 length is 13 residues. As DNA, the CDR3 is TGCAGCGCTTCTGTCAGAACTAACTATGGCTACACCTTC. Protein sequence: CSASVRTNYGYTF.

Details on this clonotype: A much larger clone lies one base from this, so it may be a read error. The chain combines TRBV7-2 with TRBJ1-2, with D unclear. Germline loops: CDR1 SGHTA, CDR2 FQGNSA. V lost 1 base to trimming and J lost 0 bases, with 6 bases between them. The CDR3 has 14 residues. CDR3 protein: CASSLVVTNYGYTF. DNA for the CDR3: TGTGCCAGCAGCTTAGTGGTTACTAACTATGGCTACACCTTC.

This clonotype was seen a handful of times. J is TRBJ1-1 and V is TRBV6-2 or TRBV6-3; no clear D. V lost 0 bases and J 0 bases, leaving 11 bases between the germline ends. The CDR3 contains 16 residues. Germline V gives CDR1 MNHEY, CDR2 SVGEGT. CDR3 loop: CASSYSRGGLNTEAFF. The CDR3 bases are TGTGCCAGCAGTTACTCCCGGGGAGGGTTGAACACTGAAGCTTTCTTT.

The chain is built from TRBV2 and TRBJ1-2; the match to TRBD1 covers 9 bases. The germline CDR1 and CDR2 sequences are SNHLY and FYNNEI. The CDR3 is made up of 14 amino acids. V dropped 7 bases and J dropped 5; count of bases not matched to a gene: 8. CDR3 DNA: TGTGCCAGCATGCCGGGACAGGGAGGATATGGCTACACCTTC. This encodes CASMPGQGGYGYTF.

This clonotype has only a few counts. This sequence joins TRBV7-9 and TRBJ2-1; D not certain. The CDR3 runs 12 residues. V dropped 2 bases and J dropped 10 bases, with 9 bases sitting between them. Germline loops: CDR1 SEHNR, CDR2 FQNEAQ (reference sequence). In DNA, the CDR3 is TGTGCCAGCAGCTTAAACCTGCAGGAGCAGTTCTTC. Protein product: CASSLNLQEQFF.

This clonotype was found many times. The genes are TRBV28 and TRBJ2-7; weak D call: TRBD1 (5 bases). V was pared by 2 bases and J by 2 bases, with 7 bases between. The CDR3 has 13 amino acids. The germline gives CDR1 MDHEN, CDR2 SYDVKM. The CDR3 DNA reads TGTGCCAGCAGTTTAGACAGTGCCTACGAGCAGTACTTC. It translates to CASSLDSAYEQYF.

This chain links TRBV10-2 with TRBJ2-1, with 10 bases lining up with TRBD2. The CDR3 is made up of 15 amino acids. Unmatched junction bases numbered 4, after V lost 4 bases and J lost 4 bases. Looked up from germline, CDR1 is WSHSY and CDR2 is SAAADI. This CDR3 reads CASSGRAGGYNEQFF. For the CDR3, the DNA is TGCGCCAGCAGTGGACGAGCGGGGGGGTACAATGAGCAGTTCTTC.